The clone carrying this TCR beta chain was picked up a small number of times. What it binds is unknown. The sample originates from a study of T cell repertoires in cytomegalovirus infection. About the study: It was the public TCR beta signatures that indicated both CMV infection and matching HLA type. Notes on the study in general: The ex vivo response was dominated by HLA-C-restricted CMV-specific TCR beta clonotypes. Summed frequency of shared TCR beta families picked out CMV carriers who also had the relevant HLA.

The germline CDR1 and CDR2 sequences are MNHEY and SVGAGI. The CDR3 contains 16 residues. The ends lost 5 bases at V and 0 bases at J; junction bases unmatched: 7. One entry per CDR3 protein, called by TCRdb with MiXCR from the reads. The data hold about 320,000 distinct CDR3 sequences, with over 7.5% observed a single time. This chain uses TRBV6-5 with TRBJ2-1; 7 bases line up with TRBD2. Source material: PBMCs. The receptor was derived from a human donor in good health (CMV status not recorded). Some clones in this sample may be carry-over from other donors' samples. The CDR3 loop reads CASSRIAGISYNEQFF. The CDR3 region has the DNA TGTGCCAGCAGTAGAATAGCGGGCATCTCCTACAATGAGCAGTTCTTC.